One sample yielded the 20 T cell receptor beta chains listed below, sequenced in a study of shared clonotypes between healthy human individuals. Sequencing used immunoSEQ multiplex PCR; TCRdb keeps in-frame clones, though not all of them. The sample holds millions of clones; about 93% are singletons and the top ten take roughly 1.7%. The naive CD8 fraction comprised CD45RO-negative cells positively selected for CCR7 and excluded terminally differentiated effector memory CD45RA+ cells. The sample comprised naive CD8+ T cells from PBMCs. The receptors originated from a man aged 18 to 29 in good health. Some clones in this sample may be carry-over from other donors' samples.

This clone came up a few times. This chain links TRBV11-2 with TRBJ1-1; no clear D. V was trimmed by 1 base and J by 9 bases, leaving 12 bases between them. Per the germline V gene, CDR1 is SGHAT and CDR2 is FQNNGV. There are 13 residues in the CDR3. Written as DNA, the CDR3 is TGTGCCAGCAGCTTAGGGGCAGTACCCCAAGCTTTCTTT. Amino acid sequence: CASSLGAVPQAFF.

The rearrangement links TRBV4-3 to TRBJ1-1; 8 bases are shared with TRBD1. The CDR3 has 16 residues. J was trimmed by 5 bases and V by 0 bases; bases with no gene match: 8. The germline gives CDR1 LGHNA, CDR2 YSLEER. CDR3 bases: TGCGCCAGCAGCCAAGATTCATGGCAGGGGGCAACTGAAGCTTTCTTT. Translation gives CASSQDSWQGATEAFF.

CDR3 nucleotide sequence: TGTGCCAGCACCATTACCGCCGGGACTGCCGCGTGGGGCTACACCTTC. Its translation is CASTITAGTAAWGYTF. This chain uses TRBV28 with TRBJ1-2; a weak D match, TRBD1 (5 bases). Germline V gives CDR1 MDHEN, CDR2 SYDVKM. Trimming pared 7 bases from V and 8 bases from J, leaving 26 bases between. The CDR3 is 16 amino acids.

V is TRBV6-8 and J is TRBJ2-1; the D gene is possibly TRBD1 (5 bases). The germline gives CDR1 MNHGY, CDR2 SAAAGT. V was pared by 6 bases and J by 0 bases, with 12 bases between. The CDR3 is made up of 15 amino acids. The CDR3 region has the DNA TGTGCCAGCAGACGGACACTGGGCTCCTACAATGAGCAGTTCTTC. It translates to CASRRTLGSYNEQFF.

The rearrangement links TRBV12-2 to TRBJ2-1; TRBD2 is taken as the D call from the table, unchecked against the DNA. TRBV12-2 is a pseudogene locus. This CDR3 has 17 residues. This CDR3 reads CASRLVYDSCPYNEQFF. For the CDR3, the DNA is TGTGCAAGTCGCTTAGTTTACGACTCCTGCCCCTACAATGAGCAGTTCTTC.

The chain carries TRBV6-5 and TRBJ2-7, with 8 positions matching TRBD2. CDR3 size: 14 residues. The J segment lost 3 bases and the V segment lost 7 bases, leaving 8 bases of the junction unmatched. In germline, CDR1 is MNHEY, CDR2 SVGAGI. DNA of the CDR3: TGTGCCAGCAAAGCCGGGAGGGGCCTCTACGAGCAGTACTTC. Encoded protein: CASKAGRGLYEQYF.

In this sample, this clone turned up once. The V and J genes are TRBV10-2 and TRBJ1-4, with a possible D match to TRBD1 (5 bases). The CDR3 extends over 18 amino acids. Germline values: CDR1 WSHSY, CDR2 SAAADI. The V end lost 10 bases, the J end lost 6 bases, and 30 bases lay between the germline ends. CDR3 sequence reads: CATYEPYDSTLGHEKLFF. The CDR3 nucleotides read TGCGCCACTTACGAGCCCTATGACAGCACCCTAGGTCATGAAAAACTGTTTTTT.

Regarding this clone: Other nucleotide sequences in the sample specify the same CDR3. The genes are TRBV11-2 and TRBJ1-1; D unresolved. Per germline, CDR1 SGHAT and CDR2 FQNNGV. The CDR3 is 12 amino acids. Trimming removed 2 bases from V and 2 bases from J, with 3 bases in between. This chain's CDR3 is CASSLPNTEAFF. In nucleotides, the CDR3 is TGTGCCAGCAGCTTACCCAACACTGAAGCTTTCTTT.

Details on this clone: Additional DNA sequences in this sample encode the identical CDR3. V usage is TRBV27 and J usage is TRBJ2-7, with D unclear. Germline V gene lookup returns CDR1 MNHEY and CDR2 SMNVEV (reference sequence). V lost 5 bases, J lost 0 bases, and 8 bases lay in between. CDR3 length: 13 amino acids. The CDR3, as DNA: TGTGCCAGCAGTCGCACGAGCTCCTACGAGCAGTACTTC. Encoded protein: CASSRTSSYEQYF.

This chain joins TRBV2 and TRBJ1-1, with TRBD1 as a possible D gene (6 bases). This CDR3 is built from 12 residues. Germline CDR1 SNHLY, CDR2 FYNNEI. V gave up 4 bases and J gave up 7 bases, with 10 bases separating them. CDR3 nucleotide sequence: TGTGCCAGCAGTGCAGGGGAGGGTGAAGCTTTCTTT. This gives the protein CASSAGEGEAFF.

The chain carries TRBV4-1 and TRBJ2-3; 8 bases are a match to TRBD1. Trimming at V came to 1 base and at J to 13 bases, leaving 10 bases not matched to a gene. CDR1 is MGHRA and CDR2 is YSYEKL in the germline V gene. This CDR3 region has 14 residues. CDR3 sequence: CASSQGVGQDWKYF. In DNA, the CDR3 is TGCGCCAGCAGCCAAGGGGTGGGACAGGATTGGAAGTATTTT.

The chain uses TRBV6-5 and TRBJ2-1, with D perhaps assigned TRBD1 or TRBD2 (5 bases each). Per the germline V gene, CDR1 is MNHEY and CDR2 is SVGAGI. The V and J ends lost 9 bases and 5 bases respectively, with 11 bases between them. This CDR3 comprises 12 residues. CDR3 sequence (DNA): TGTGCCAGTGGGGACCGCGACAATGAGCAGTTCTTC. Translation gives CASGDRDNEQFF.

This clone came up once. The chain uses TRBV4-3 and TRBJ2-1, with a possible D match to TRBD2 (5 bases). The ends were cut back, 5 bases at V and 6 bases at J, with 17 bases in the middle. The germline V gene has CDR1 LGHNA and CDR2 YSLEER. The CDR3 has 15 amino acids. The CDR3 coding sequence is TGCGCCAGCAGCGAGGGCCGGGTTAGCCTCAATGAGCAGTTCTTC. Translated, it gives CASSEGRVSLNEQFF.

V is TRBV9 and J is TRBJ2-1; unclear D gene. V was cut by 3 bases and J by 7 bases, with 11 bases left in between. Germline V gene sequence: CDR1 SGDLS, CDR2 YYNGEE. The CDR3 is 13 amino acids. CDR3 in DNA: TGTGCCAGCAGCGCCCCCCCTTTTAATGAGCAGTTCTTC. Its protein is CASSAPPFNEQFF.

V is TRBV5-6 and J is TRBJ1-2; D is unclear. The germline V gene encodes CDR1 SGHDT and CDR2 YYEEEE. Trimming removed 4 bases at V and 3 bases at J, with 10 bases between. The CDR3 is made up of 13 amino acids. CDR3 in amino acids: CASSLGQDYGYTF. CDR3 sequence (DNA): TGTGCCAGCAGCCTGGGCCAGGACTATGGCTACACCTTC. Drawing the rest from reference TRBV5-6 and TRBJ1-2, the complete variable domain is DAGVTQSPTHLIKTRGQQVTLRCSPKSGHDTVSWYQQALGQGPQFIFQYYEEEERQRGNFPDRFSGHQFPNYSSELNVNALLLGDSALYLCASSLGQDYGYTFGSGTRLTVV.

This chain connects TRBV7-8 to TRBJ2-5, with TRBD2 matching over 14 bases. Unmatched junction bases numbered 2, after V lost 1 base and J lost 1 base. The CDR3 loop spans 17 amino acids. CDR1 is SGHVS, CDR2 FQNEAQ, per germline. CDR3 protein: CASSLDGLAGGQETQYF. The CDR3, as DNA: TGTGCCAGCAGCTTAGACGGACTAGCGGGAGGCCAAGAGACCCAGTACTTC.

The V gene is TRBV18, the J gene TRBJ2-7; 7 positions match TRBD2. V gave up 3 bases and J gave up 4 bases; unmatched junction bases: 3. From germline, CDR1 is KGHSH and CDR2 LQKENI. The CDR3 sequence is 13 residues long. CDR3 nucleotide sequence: TGTGCCAGCTCACCGGGAGGGGTATACGAGCAGTACTTC. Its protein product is CASSPGGVYEQYF.

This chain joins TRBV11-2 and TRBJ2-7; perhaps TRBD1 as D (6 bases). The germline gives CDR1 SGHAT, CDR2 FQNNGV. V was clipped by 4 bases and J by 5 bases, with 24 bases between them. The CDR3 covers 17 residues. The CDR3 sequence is CASSSPTVDRLRDEQYF. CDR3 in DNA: TGTGCCAGCAGCTCCCCCACGGTCGACAGGTTGAGGGACGAGCAGTACTTC.

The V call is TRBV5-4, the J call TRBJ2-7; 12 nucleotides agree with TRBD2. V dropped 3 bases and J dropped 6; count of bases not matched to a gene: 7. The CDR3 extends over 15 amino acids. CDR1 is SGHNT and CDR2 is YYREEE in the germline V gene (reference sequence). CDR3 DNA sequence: TGTGCCAGCAGCTCCGGGACTAGCGGGTTTGTCGAGCAGTACTTC. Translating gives CASSSGTSGFVEQYF.

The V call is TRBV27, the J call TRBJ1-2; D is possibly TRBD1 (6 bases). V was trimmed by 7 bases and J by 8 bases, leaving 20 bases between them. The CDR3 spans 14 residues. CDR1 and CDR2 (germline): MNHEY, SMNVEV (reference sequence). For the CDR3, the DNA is TGTGCCAGCAAAAAACAATACAGGGTAGAAGGCTACACCTTC. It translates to CASKKQYRVEGYTF.